Listed here are 21 T cell receptor beta chains from one sample, sequenced in a study of blood T cell repertoires in COVID-19. Assay: immunoSEQ multiplex PCR; the TCRdb copy retains only in-frame clones and omits some. The table has roughly 70,000 clones, over 70% seen once. The sample taken for sequencing was peripheral blood. These receptors all stem from a man in his sixties or seventies who had recovered from COVID-19.

The rearrangement joins TRBV5-1 to TRBJ2-2; 9 positions match TRBD1. There are 16 residues in the CDR3. CDR1 and CDR2 (germline): SGHRS, YFSETQ. With 0 bases clipped from V and 4 bases from J, the junction kept 4 bases outside the gene matches. The CDR3 is CASSLEGQGGTGELFF. CDR3 coding DNA: TGCGCCAGCAGCTTGGAGGGACAGGGTGGCACCGGGGAGCTGTTTTTT.

The chain carries TRBV5-6 and TRBJ1-2; tentatively, D is TRBD1 (5 bases). V lost 0 bases and J lost 3, with 18 bases in between. Germline CDR1 reads SGHDT; CDR2 reads YYEEEE. CDR3 length equals 17 residues. The CDR3 nucleotides read TGTGCCAGCAGCTTGGGCTGGGACTCCCGGACGGACTATGGCTACACCTTC. Protein sequence: CASSLGWDSRTDYGYTF.

The rearrangement joins TRBV2 to TRBJ2-1; 15 nucleotides line up with TRBD2. Germline V CDR1 and CDR2: SNHLY, FYNNEI. After removal of 6 bases from V and 0 bases from J, the junction contained 6 bases not matched to a gene. The CDR3 has 18 residues. CDR3 in amino acids: CASRWTSGGGSSYNEQFF. CDR3 DNA sequence: TGTGCCAGCAGGTGGACTAGCGGGGGGGGAAGCTCCTACAATGAGCAGTTCTTC.

The chain uses TRBV6-5 and TRBJ2-1; D gene ambiguous. V was trimmed by 5 bases and J by 0 bases, leaving 11 bases between them. There are 15 residues in the CDR3. Germline V gene data show CDR1 as MNHEY and CDR2 as SVGAGI. CDR3 nucleotides: TGTGCCAGCAGTACTGGGTACAGCTCCTACAATGAGCAGTTCTTC. Translating gives CASSTGYSSYNEQFF.

The rearrangement uses TRBV9 and TRBJ2-2, with 14 bases lining up with TRBD2. The CDR3 runs to 16 residues. V shed 4 bases, J shed 4 bases, and the junction held 3 bases outside the gene matches. Germline values: CDR1 SGDLS, CDR2 YYNGEE. The CDR3, as DNA: TGTGCCAGCAGCCCGGGACTAGCGGGGGCCACCGGGGAGCTGTTTTTT. Amino acid sequence: CASSPGLAGATGELFF.

The chain has TRBV7-9 and TRBJ2-2; 8 bases agree with TRBD1. The germline V gene has CDR1 SEHNR and CDR2 FQNEAQ (reference sequence). J was trimmed by 4 bases and V by 6 bases; bases with no gene match: 10. This CDR3 region has 16 residues. The CDR3 loop is CASSTLQGAFTGELFF. CDR3 in DNA: TGTGCCAGCAGTACACTCCAGGGGGCTTTCACCGGGGAGCTGTTTTTT.

On this clone itself: Other nucleotide sequences in the sample specify the same CDR3. This chain connects TRBV5-1 to TRBJ1-3; D is unclear. Germline CDR1 reads SGHRS; CDR2 reads YFSETQ. The CDR3 spans 14 residues. The V end was cut by 0 bases, the J end by 0 bases, with 4 bases between. CDR3 nucleotides: TGCGCCAGCAGCTTGGGGAGCTCTGGAAACACCATATATTTT. It encodes CASSLGSSGNTIYF.

As DNA, the CDR3 is TGTGCCAGCAGTCGCAGGGACTCACAACAGCCCCAGCATTTT. It yields the protein CASSRRDSQQPQHF. The chain couples TRBV6-5 to TRBJ1-5, with a tentative D call TRBD1 (5 bases). The length of the CDR3 is 14 residues. Germline assignment: CDR1 MNHEY and CDR2 SVGAGI. The V and J ends lost 5 bases and 7 bases respectively, with 15 bases between them.

The genes are TRBV6-2 or TRBV6-3 and TRBJ1-3, with 7 bases matching TRBD1. Germline V gene data show CDR1 as MNHEY and CDR2 as SVGEGT. Trimming at V came to 4 bases and at J to 0 bases, leaving 3 bases not matched to a gene. CDR3 length: 15 residues. The CDR3: CASSWTGRSGNTIYF. CDR3 nucleotides: TGTGCCAGCAGTTGGACAGGACGCTCTGGAAACACCATATATTTT.

V usage is TRBV6-5 and J usage is TRBJ1-4; D gene uncertain. Germline-derived CDR1 and CDR2 are MNHEY and SVGAGI. V lost 5 bases and J lost 8, with 15 bases in between. The CDR3 runs 14 residues. CDR3 DNA sequence: TGTGCCAGCAGTAACAGCCCCTCTACGGAAAAACTGTTTTTT. This translates into CASSNSPSTEKLFF.

The chain carries TRBV25-1 and TRBJ2-7; D is possibly TRBD2 (6 bases). The CDR3 length is 15 residues. Germline V CDR1 and CDR2: MGHDK, SYGVNS. Deletions cut 1 base from V and 0 bases from J, with 10 bases between. CDR3 residues: CASSEWGVGSYEQYF. The CDR3 nucleotides are TGTGCCAGCAGTGAATGGGGGGTGGGCTCCTACGAGCAGTACTTC.

The chain employs TRBV4-1 and TRBJ2-2; the match to TRBD1 covers 9 bases. With 4 bases clipped from V and 4 bases from J, the junction kept 4 bases outside the gene matches. CDR1 is MGHRA and CDR2 is YSYEKL in the germline V gene. The CDR3 length is 15 residues. In DNA form, the CDR3 reads TGCGCCAGCAGCCCCTCGGACAGGGGCACCGGGGAGCTGTTTTTT. This codes for CASSPSDRGTGELFF.

Here the CDR3 reads CASSSQGGEQFF. CDR3 coding DNA: TGTGCCAGCAGCTCCCAGGGGGGTGAGCAGTTCTTC. V is TRBV6-5 and J is TRBJ2-1; tentative D call: TRBD1 (7 bases). The germline CDR1 and CDR2 sequences are MNHEY and SVGAGI. The CDR3 length is 12 residues. Trimming removed 6 bases from V and 9 bases from J, with 12 bases in between.

The chain carries TRBV7-2 and TRBJ2-7; 12 positions agree with TRBD2. The germline V gene has CDR1 SGHTA and CDR2 FQGNSA. V dropped 2 bases and J dropped 9; count of bases not matched to a gene: 5. The CDR3 totals 14 residues. This chain's CDR3 is CASSLTSGGRVQYF. The CDR3 region has the DNA TGTGCCAGCAGCTTAACTAGCGGGGGGAGGGTGCAGTACTTC.

The CDR3 reads CASSFVGEGNEQFF. As DNA, the CDR3 is TGCGCCAGCAGCTTCGTCGGCGAGGGCAATGAGCAGTTCTTC. The chain joins TRBV5-1 to TRBJ2-1, with D perhaps TRBD2 (5 bases). V was trimmed by 2 bases and J by 6 bases, leaving 12 bases between them. The CDR3 has 14 residues. Germline CDR1 SGHRS, CDR2 YFSETQ.

The V gene is TRBV5-5, the J gene TRBJ2-1, with D unresolved. Germline CDR1 is SGHKS and CDR2 is YYEKEE (reference sequence). This CDR3 contains 13 residues. V was clipped by 1 base and J by 6 bases, with 8 bases between them. The CDR3 DNA reads as TGTGCCAGCAGCTTGTCTCCGAGCAATGAGCAGTTCTTC. Translation gives CASSLSPSNEQFF.

The CDR3 region is CASSLAPGEETQYF. CDR3 in DNA: TGTGCCAGCAGCTTAGCCCCAGGGGAAGAGACCCAGTACTTC. The rearrangement joins TRBV7-9 to TRBJ2-5, with D tentatively TRBD1 (6 bases). The germline V and J ends were trimmed by 0 bases and 3 bases, with 8 bases remaining between them. The CDR3 is made up of 14 amino acids. Germline CDR1 SEHNR, CDR2 FQNEAQ (reference sequence). Looking up the rest from reference TRBV7-9 and TRBJ2-5 gives the full variable domain: DTGVSQNPRHKITKRGQNVTFRCDPISEHNRLYWYRQTLGQGPEFLTYFQNEAQLEKSRLLSDRFSAERPKGSFSTLEIQRTEQGDSAMYLCASSLAPGEETQYFGPGTRLLVL.

A single count supports this clone. This chain uses TRBV7-3 with TRBJ1-1; D might be TRBD1 (6 bases). V lost 5 bases, J lost 3 bases, and 10 bases lay in between. This CDR3 is 13 amino acids long. The germline V gene encodes CDR1 SGHTA and CDR2 FQGTGA. CDR3 in amino acids: CASSLQGDTEAFF. As DNA, the CDR3 is TGTGCCAGCAGCCTACAGGGTGACACTGAAGCTTTCTTT. The full variable domain, with the rest looked up from reference TRBV7-3 and TRBJ1-1, is GAGVSQTPSNKVTEKGKYVELRCDPISGHTALYWYRQSLGQGPEFLIYFQGTGAADDSGLPNDRFFAVRPEGSVSTLKIQRTERGDSAVYLCASSLQGDTEAFFGQGTRLTVV.

This clone came up once. J is TRBJ1-1 and V is TRBV30; D is ambiguous. Trimming took 7 bases from V and 1 from J, leaving 13 bases between them. The CDR3 runs 13 residues. Germline lookup yields CDR1 GTSNPN and CDR2 SVGIG (reference sequence). The CDR3 nucleotides are TGTGCCTCCTGTAACATGCCGAACACTGAAGCTTTCTTT. Its protein is CASCNMPNTEAFF. Using reference TRBV30 and TRBJ1-1 for the parts outside the CDR3, the full variable domain is SQTIHQWPATLVQPVGSPLSLECTVEGTSNPNLYWYRQAAGRGLQLLFYSVGIGQISSEVPQNLSASRPQDRQFILSSKKLLLSDSGFYLCASCNMPNTEAFFGQGTRLTVV.

This clone was found once. V and J are TRBV11-2 and TRBJ2-5; 7 nucleotides align to TRBD2. There are 15 residues in the CDR3. Germline V gene lookup returns CDR1 SGHAT and CDR2 FQNNGV. V shed 2 bases and J 5 bases; nucleotides not matched to a gene: 8. The CDR3 DNA sequence: TGTGCCAGCAGCTTATCCCCCGGGGGGAGGGAGACCCAGTACTTC. Its translation is CASSLSPGGRETQYF. Combining the CDR3 with reference TRBV11-2 and TRBJ2-5 gives the whole variable domain EAGVAQSPRYKIIEKRQSVAFWCNPISGHATLYWYQQILGQGPKLLIQFQNNGVVDDSQLPKDRFSAERLKGVDSTLKIQPAKLEDSAVYLCASSLSPGGRETQYFGPGTRLLVL.

This chain connects TRBV5-1 to TRBJ2-3; 7 bases map to TRBD1. The CDR3 length is 13 residues. In germline, CDR1 is SGHRS, CDR2 YFSETQ. V gave up 3 bases and J gave up 5 bases; unmatched junction bases: 3. CDR3 DNA: TGCGCCAGCAGCTCCAGACAGGGAGATACGCAGTATTTT. Encoded protein: CASSSRQGDTQYF. Full variable domain (outside the CDR3, taken from reference TRBV5-1 and TRBJ2-3): KAGVTQTPRYLIKTRGQQVTLSCSPISGHRSVSWYQQTPGQGLQFLFEYFSETQRNKGNFPGRFSGRQFSNSRSEMNVSTLELGDSALYLCASSSRQGDTQYFGPGTRLTVL.